A selection of T cell receptor beta chains follows, all from one sample in a study of blood T cell repertoires in COVID-19. Repertoires were generated with immunoSEQ multiplex PCR, while TCRdb's copy carries only in-frame clones and drops some. The table shows around 200,000 clones, with 65% to 90% occurring only once. The specimen was peripheral blood. The source of these receptors is a middle-aged man with acute or convalescent COVID-19. CDR3s include the opening cysteine and the closing phenylalanine or tryptophan. A D gene is named only where the DNA matches it firmly. Only part of the rows carry a size: once, few, many, or a class if the clone is expanded.

TRBD2	TRBV6-6	NA	TRBJ2-1	TGTGCCAGCAGTTACTCGGCGGGGGGGCCCAACAATGAGCAGTTCTTC	CASSYSAGGPNNEQFF
NA	TRBV3-1/TRBV3-2	NA	TRBJ1-1	TGTGCCAGCAGCCGTCGACAGTATGGGTCTGAAGCTTTCTTT	CASSRRQYGSEAFF
TRBD2	TRBV6-5	NA	TRBJ2-5	TGTGCCAGCAGAGCCATTCGCCGGGGAGGGGAGACCCAGTACTTC	CASRAIRRGGETQYF
NA	TRBV5-6	NA	TRBJ1-1	TGTGCCAGCAGCTTGGACGCAGGGAACACTGAAGCTTTCTTT	CASSLDAGNTEAFF
NA	TRBV19	NA	TRBJ1-6	TGTGCCAGTAGTATAGCAGGGGTTAATTCACCCCTCCACTTT	CASSIAGVNSPLHF
TRBD1	TRBV18	NA	TRBJ2-5	TGTGCCAGCTCACCTCGGACAGGGGGCGACGGAGAGACCCAGTACTTC	CASSPRTGGDGETQYF
NA	TRBV19	NA	TRBJ1-3	TGTGCCAGTAGACCGCTCGACAGCTTAATTGGAAACACCATATATTTT	CASRPLDSLIGNTIYF
NA	TRBV19	NA	TRBJ1-5	TGTGCCAGTAGTATAGGATGGGGGGATAGCAATCAGCCCCAGCATTTT	CASSIGWGDSNQPQHF
NA	TRBV6-1	NA	TRBJ1-1	TGTGCCAGCAGTGAGGTTCCTAGGAGGGCTGAAGCTTTCTTT	CASSEVPRRAEAFF
TRBD1	TRBV5-1	NA	TRBJ1-2	TGCGCCAGCAGCTTGGAGGGACAGGGGAAATCGTACTATGGCTACACCTTC	CASSLEGQGKSYYGYTF
NA	TRBV6-5	NA	TRBJ1-3	TGTGTCTGCATGAGCTCTGGAAACACCATATATTTT	CVCMSSGNTIYF
TRBD1	TRBV7-2	NA	TRBJ1-5	TGTGCCAGCAGCTTAGACTCAGGGGGCTCTTTTTCGCCCCAGCATTTT	CASSLDSGGSFSPQHF
TRBD2	TRBV9	few	TRBJ2-3	TGTGCCAGCAGTCAAGCGGGGGGGCGAGAAGATACGCAGTATTTT	CASSQAGGREDTQYF
TRBD1	TRBV10-1	once	TRBJ1-1	TGCGCCAGCAGTCCTCAGGGGGCGGCGAACACTGAAGCTTTCTTT	CASSPQGAANTEAFF
TRBD1	TRBV10-3	NA	TRBJ2-6	TGTGCCATCAGTGAAGGACAGGGACTCGGGGCCAACGTCCTGACTTTC	CAISEGQGLGANVLTF
NA	TRBV3-1/TRBV3-2	once	TRBJ1-6	TGTGCCAGCAGCCAAGGGGGGGGCCGACCCCGCGAGGAATCACCCCTCCACTTT	CASSQGGGRPREESPLHF
TRBD1	TRBV24-1	NA	TRBJ1-2	TGTGCCACCAGTGACGCGGGACAGATCCATGGCTACACCTTC	CATSDAGQIHGYTF
TRBD1	TRBV7-6	NA	TRBJ1-1	TGTGCCAGCAGCTTAGCCGACAGGGGACAGACTGAAGCTTTCTTT	CASSLADRGQTEAFF
NA	TRBV7-2	NA	TRBJ1-2	TGTGCCAGCAGCCCCCGGGAGGGAGCCGGTGGCTACACCTTC	CASSPREGAGGYTF
TRBD1	TRBV3-1/TRBV3-2	NA	TRBJ1-2	TGTGCCAGCAGCAAAAGCACAGGGGGGAGCTATGGCTACACCTTC	CASSKSTGGSYGYTF
NA	TRBV7-3	NA	TRBJ2-1	TGTGCCAGCAGCTCCGACAGTAATCTCTACAATGAGCAGTTCTTC	CASSSDSNLYNEQFF
TRBD2	TRBV24-1	NA	TRBJ2-3	TGTGCCACCAGTGATTCCGTTAGCGGGGATACGCAGTATTTT	CATSDSVSGDTQYF